This TCR beta chain appears in the sequencing data of a study of radiotherapy plus CTLA-4 blockade in lung cancer (dated by TCRdb to the late 2010s). About the study as a whole: Among enrolled patients, under 20% had an objective response and roughly 33% reached disease control.

The paper's findings and limits, for the study overall: The strongest predictors of response, as reported, were early dynamic changes in blood T cell clones along with a rise in serum interferon-beta after radiation. TCR clones derived from tumors expanded in peripheral blood after treatment with radiotherapy and ipilimumab.

In this study, focal radiation therapy paired with CTLA-4 blockade (ipilimumab) was tested in patients who had chemo-refractory metastatic non-small-cell lung cancer. To prepare the library, the immunoSEQ multiplex PCR assay was applied. Imported from immuneACCESS, the table was reduced by TCRdb to in-frame sequences with V and J called. These copies leave out some clones; in studies compared against another copy, an unresolved V gene accounts for under half, and the cause of the remainder is not known. Present in this sample are more than 12,000 clones, roughly 72% of which were seen just once. 45% to 55% of the sample is held by the ten biggest clonotypes. Concerning this clone itself: Its specific antigen is unknown. Per-base quality was not reported, and no clone a single base away is much larger than it.

The sample in question was peripheral blood, obtained from a patient treated with radiotherapy plus ipilimumab. The receptor was derived from a human donor with non-small cell lung cancer whose response to radiotherapy plus ipilimumab could not be evaluated.

The DNA reads as follows: TGTGCCATCAGGCCAATCGGTTATGTCAATCAGCCCCAGCATTTT. This gives the protein CAIRPIGYVNQPQHF. This sequence uses TRBV10-3 and TRBJ1-5; no D gene is confidently identified. From cysteine to phenylalanine, the CDR3 is 15 amino acids long. The DNA shown is the 45-base CDR3, in frame from base 1. The germline V gene sets CDR1 to ENHRY and CDR2 to SYGVKD. V gives up 6 bases and J gives up 3 bases, and the segment between their germline ends measures 15 bases.